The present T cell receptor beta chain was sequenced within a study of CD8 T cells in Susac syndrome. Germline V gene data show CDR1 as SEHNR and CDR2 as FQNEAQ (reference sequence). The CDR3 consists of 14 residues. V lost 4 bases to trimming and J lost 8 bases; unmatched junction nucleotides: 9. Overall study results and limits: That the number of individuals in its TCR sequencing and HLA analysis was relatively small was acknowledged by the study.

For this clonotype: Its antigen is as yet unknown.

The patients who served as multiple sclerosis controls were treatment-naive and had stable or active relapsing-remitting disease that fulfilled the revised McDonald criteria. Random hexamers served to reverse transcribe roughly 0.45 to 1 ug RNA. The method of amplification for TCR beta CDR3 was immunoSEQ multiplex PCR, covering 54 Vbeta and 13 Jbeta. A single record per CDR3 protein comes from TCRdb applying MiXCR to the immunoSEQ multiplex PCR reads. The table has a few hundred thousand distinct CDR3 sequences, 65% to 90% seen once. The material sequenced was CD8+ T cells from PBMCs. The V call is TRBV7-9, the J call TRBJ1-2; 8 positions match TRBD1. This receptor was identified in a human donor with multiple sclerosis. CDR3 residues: CASSYYDRGDGYTF. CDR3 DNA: TGTGCCAGCAGCTATTACGACAGGGGTGACGGCTACACCTTC.